This T cell receptor (beta chain) was sequenced in a study of human T cells and chemical hapten exposure. This clonotype was detected many times. Germline V gene data show CDR1 as DFQATT and CDR2 as SNEGSKA (reference sequence). Trimming left V 0 bases short and J 1 base short, with 10 bases between. The length of the CDR3 is 15 residues. As for time point: pre-sensitization, week 0. The treatment was: therapeutic diphenylcyclopropenone sensitization with weekly scalp DPC. People who gave samples had alopecia, were 18 to 70 years old, and were suitable for DPC. Unfractionated whole blood was the source from which total RNA was extracted. TCRdb ran MiXCR on the RACE reads and lists one entry per CDR3 protein. The data contain a few hundred thousand distinct CDR3 sequences, around 5.5% of them singletons.

The genes are TRBV20-1 and TRBJ1-5, with D unresolved. The sample was whole blood, taken in connection with sensitization to the hapten diphenylcyclopropenone (DPC). This sequence was found in a woman younger than 35 with alopecia areata. Some clones in this sample may be carry-over from other donors' samples. This CDR3 reads CSARDLLGSNQPQHF. CDR3 nucleotide sequence: TGCAGTGCTAGAGATCTACTGGGGAGCAATCAGCCCCAGCATTTT.